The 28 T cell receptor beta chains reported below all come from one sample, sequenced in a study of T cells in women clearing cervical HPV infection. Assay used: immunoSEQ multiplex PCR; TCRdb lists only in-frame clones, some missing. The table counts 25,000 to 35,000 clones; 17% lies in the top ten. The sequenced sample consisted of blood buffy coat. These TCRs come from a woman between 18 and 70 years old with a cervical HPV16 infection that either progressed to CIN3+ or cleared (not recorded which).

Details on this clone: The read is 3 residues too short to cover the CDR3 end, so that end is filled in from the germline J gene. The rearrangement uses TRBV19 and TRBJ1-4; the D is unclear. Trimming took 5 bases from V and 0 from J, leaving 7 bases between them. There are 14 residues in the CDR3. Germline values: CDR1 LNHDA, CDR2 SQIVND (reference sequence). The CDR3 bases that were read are TGTGCCAGTAGTGAACATGCAACTAATGAAAAA. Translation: CASSEHATNEK. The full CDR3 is CASSEHATNEKLFF.

The sequenced part of the CDR3 DNA is TGTGCCAGCAGTGTACGGGGAGACACAGATACG. Translating it yields CASSVRGDTDT. From start to end, the CDR3 is CASSVRGDTDTQYF. The rearrangement uses TRBV6-1 and TRBJ2-3; tentatively, D is TRBD2 (5 bases). With the read ending 3 residues before the CDR3 end, the germline J gene is used to fill in that end. This CDR3 region has 14 residues. From germline, CDR1 is MNHNS and CDR2 SASEGT. V lost 4 bases and J 2 bases, leaving 10 bases between the germline ends.

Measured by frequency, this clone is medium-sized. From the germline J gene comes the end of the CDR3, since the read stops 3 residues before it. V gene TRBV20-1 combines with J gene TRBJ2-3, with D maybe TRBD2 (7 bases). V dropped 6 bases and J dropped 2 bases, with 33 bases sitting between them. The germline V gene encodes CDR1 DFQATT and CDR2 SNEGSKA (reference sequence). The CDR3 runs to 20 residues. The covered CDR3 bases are TGCAGTGCCGCTAGGACCCCCGGGAGTGGGGGGGCGGGTTACACAGATACG. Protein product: CSAARTPGSGGAGYTDT. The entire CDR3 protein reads CSAARTPGSGGAGYTDTQYF.

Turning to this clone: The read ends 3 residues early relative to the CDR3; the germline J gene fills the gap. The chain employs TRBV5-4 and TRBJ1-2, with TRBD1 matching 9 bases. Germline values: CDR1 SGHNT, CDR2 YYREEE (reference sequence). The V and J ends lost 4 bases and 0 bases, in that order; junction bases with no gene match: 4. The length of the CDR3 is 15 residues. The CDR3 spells CASSARTGANYGYTF. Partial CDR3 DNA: TGTGCCAGCAGCGCGAGGACAGGGGCTAACTATGGC.

The CDR3 protein is CAWSGPNEKLFF. Incomplete CDR3 DNA: TGTGCCTGGAGTGGGCCTAATGAAAAA. V is TRBV30 and J is TRBJ1-4; D gene ambiguous. The read gets to within 3 residues of the CDR3 end, and the germline J gene fills in the rest. This CDR3 is built from 12 residues. Germline V gene sequence: CDR1 GTSNPN, CDR2 SVGIG (reference sequence). V was shortened by 1 base and J by 3 bases, with 3 bases between the two germline ends.

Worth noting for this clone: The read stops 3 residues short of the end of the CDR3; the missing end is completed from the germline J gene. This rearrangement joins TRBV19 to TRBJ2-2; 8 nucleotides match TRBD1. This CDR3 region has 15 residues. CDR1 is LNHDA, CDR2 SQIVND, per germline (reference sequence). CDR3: CASSRRQGTNEKLFF. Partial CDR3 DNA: TGTGCCAGTAGTAGGAGACAGGGGACAAATGAAAAG.

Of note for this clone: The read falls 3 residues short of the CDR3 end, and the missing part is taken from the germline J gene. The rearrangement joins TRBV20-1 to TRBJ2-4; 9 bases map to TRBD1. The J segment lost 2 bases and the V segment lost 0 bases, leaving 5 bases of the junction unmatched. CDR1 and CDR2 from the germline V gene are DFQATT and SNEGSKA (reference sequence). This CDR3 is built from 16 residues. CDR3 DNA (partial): TGCAGTGCTAGAGATCCCGGACAGGGGTCCAAAAACATT. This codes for CSARDPGQGSKNI. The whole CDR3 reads CSARDPGQGSKNIQYF.

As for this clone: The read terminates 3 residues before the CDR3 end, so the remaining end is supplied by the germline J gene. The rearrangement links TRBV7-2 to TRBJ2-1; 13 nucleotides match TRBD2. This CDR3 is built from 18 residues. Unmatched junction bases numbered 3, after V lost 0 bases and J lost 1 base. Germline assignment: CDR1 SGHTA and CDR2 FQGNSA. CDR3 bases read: TGTGCCAGCAGCTTAGCTCCGGGACTAGCGGGATCCTACAATGAG. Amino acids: CASSLAPGLAGSYNE. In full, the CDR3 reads CASSLAPGLAGSYNEQFF.

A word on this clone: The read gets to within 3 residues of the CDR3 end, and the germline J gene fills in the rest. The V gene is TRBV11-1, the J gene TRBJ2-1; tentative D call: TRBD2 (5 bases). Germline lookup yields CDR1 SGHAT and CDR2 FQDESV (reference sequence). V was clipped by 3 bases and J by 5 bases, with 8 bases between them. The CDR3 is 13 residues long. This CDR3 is CASSFGLHNEQFF. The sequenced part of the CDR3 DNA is TGTGCCAGCAGCTTCGGACTCCACAATGAG.

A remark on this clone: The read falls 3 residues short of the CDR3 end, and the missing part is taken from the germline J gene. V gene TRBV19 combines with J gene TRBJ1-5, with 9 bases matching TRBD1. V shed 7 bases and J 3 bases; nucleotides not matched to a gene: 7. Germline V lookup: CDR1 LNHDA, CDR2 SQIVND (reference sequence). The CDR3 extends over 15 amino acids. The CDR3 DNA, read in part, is TGTGCCAGTACCCATGGGACAGGGCTCAATCAGCCC. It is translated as CASTHGTGLNQP. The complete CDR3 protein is CASTHGTGLNQPQHF.

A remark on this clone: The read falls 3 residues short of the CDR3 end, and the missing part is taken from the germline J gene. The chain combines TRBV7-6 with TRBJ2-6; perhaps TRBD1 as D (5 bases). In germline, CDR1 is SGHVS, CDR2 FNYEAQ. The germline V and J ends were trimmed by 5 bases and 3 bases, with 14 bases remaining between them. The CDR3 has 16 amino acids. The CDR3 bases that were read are TGTGCCAGCAGCCCCCTAGGGGCAGATGGGGCCAACGTC. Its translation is CASSPLGADGANV. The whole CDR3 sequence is CASSPLGADGANVLTF.

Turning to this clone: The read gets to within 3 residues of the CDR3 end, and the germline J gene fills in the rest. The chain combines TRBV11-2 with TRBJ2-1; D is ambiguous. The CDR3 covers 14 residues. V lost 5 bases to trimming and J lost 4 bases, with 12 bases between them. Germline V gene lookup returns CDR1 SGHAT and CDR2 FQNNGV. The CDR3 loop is CASSPPGFYNEQFF. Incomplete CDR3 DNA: TGTGCCAGCAGCCCCCCCGGGTTTTACAATGAG.

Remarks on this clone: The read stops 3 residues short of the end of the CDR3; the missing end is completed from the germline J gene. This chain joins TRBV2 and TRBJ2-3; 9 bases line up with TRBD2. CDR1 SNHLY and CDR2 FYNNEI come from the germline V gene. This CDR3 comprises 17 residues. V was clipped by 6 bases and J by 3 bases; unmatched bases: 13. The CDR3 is CASRPLVAGVVTDTQYF. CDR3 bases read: TGTGCCAGCAGACCCTTGGTAGCGGGAGTCGTAACAGATACG.

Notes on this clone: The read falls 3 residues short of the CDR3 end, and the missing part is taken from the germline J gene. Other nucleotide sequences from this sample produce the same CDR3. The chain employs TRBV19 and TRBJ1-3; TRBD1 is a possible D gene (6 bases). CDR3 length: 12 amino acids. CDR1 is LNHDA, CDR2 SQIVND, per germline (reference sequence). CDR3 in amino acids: CASSFSDSPIYF. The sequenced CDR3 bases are TGTGCCAGTAGTTTCTCGGACAGTCCC.

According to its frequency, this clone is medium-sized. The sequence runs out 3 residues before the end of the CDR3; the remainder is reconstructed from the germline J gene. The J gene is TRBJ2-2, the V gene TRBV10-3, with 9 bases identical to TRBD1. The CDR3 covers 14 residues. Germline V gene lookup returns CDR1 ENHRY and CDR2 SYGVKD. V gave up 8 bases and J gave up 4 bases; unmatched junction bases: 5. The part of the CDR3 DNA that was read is TGTGCCATCTGGACAGGGGAGGGCACCGGGGAG. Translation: CAIWTGEGTGE. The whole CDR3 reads CAIWTGEGTGELFF.

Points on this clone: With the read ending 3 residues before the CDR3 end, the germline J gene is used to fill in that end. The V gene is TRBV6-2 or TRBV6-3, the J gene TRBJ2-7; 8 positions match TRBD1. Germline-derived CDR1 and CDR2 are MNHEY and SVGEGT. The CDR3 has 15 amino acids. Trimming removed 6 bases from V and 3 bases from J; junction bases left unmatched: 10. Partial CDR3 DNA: TGTGCCAGCAGCCCCGGGGACAGGTCGATCTACGAG. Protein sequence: CASSPGDRSIYE. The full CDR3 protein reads CASSPGDRSIYEQYF.

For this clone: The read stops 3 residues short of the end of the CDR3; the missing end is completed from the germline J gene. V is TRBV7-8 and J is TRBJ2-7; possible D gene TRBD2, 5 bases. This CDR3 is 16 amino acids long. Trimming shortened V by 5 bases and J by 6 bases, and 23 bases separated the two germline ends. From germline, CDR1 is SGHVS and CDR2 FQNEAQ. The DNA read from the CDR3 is TGTGCCAGCAGCCCACGCCCACTAGTCGTCCCCCCCGAG. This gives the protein CASSPRPLVVPPE. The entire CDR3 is CASSPRPLVVPPEQYF.

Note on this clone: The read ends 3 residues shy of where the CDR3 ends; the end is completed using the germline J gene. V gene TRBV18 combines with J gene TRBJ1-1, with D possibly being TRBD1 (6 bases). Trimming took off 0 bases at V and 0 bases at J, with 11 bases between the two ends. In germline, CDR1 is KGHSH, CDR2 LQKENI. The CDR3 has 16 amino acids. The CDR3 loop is CASSPPGTIMNTEAFF. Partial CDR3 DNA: TGTGCCAGCTCACCACCCGGGACAATAATGAACACTGAA.

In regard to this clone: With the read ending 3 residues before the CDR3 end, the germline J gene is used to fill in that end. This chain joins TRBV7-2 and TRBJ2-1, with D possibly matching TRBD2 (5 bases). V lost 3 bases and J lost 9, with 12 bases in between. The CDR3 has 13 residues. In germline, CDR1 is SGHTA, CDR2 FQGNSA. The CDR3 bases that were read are TGTGCCAGCAGCTTCGGAGGCTCAGGTGAG. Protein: CASSFGGSGE. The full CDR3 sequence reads CASSFGGSGEQFF.

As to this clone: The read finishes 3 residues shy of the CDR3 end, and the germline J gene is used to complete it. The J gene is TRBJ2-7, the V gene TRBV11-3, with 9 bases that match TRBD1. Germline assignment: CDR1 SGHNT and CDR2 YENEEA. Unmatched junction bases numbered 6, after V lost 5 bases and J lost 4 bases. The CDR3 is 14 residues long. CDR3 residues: CASSPTGGVYEQYF. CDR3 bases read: TGTGCCAGCAGCCCGACAGGGGGGGTTTACGAG.

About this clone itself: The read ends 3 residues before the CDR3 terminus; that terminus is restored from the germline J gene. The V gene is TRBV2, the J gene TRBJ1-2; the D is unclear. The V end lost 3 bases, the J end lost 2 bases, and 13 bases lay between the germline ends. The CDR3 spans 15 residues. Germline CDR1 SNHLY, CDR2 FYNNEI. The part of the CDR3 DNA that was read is TGTGCCAGCAGTGACTTCGTAGACTGGAACTATGGC. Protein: CASSDFVDWNYG. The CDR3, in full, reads CASSDFVDWNYGYTF. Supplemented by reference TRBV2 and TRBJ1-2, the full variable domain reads EPEVTQTPSHQVTQMGQEVILRCVPISNHLYFYWYRQILGQKVEFLVSFYNNEISEKSEIFDDQFSVERPDGSNFTLKIRSTKLEDSAMYFCASSDFVDWNYGYTFGSGTRLTVV.

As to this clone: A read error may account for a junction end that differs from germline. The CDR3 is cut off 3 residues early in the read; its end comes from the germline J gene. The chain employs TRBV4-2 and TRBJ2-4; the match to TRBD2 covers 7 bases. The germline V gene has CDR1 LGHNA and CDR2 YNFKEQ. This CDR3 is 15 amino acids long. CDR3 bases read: TGCGCCAGCAGCCAAGTAGGGGTCGGGGGGAACATT. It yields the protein CASSQVGVGGNI. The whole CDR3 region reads CASSQVGVGGNIQYF.

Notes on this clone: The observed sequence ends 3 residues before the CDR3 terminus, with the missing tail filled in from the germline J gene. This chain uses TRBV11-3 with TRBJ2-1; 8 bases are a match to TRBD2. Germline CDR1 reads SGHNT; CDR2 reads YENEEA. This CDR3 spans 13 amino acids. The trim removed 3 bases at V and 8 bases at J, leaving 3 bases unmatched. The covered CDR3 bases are TGTGCCAGCAGCTTTCGGGGGGGCGATGAG. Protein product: CASSFRGGDE. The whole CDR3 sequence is CASSFRGGDEQFF. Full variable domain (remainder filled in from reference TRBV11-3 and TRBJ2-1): EAGVVQSPRYKIIEKKQPVAFWCNPISGHNTLYWYLQNLGQGPELLIRYENEEAVDDSQLPKDRFSAERLKGVDSTLKIQPAELGDSAVYLCASSFRGGDEQFFGPGTRLTVL.

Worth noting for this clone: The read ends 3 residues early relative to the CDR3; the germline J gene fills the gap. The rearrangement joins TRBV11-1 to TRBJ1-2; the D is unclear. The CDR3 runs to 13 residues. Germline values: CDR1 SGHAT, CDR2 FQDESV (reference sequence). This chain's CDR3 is CASSLTVTYDYTF. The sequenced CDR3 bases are TGTGCCAGCAGCTTAACAGTAACCTACGAC.

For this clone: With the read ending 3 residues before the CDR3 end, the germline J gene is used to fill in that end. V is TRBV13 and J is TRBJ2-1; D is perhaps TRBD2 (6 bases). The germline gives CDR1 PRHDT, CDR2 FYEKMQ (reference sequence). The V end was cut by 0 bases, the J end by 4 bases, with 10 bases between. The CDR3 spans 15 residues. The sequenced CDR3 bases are TGTGCCAGCAGCTTAGGCGTTAGCGGATACAATGAG. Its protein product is CASSLGVSGYNE. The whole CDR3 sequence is CASSLGVSGYNEQFF.

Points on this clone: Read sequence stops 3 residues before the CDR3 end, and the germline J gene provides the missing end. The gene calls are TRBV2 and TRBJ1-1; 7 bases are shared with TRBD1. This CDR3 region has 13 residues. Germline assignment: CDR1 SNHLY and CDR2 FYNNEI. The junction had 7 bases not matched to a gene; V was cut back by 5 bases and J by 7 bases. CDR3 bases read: TGTGCCAGCAGTCGGGACAGTGAGTATGAA. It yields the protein CASSRDSEYE. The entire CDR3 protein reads CASSRDSEYEAFF.

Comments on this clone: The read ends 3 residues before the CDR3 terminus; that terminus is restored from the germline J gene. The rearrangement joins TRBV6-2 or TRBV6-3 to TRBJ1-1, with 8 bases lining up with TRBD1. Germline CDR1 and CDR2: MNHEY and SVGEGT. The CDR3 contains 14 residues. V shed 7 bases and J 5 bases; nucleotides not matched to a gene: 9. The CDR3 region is CASKRQGPGTEAFF. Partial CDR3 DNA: TGTGCCAGCAAAAGACAGGGGCCAGGGACTGAA.

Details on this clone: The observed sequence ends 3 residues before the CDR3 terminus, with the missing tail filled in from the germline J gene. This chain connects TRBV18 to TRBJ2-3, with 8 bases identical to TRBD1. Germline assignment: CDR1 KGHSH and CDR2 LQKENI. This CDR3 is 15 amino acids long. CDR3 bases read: TGTGCCAGCTCACGGGGAACAGGGGGTGACGAGACG. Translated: CASSRGTGGDET. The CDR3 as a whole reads CASSRGTGGDETQYF.